This T cell receptor beta chain comes out of a study of T cell responses to AZD1222 COVID-19 vaccine. Study-wide context: Pooled samples include second doses given at about 4 or 12 weeks. Study findings and constraints: The number of AZD1222 recipients seropositive at baseline was only 5 to 7. With two AZD1222 doses given, Spike-specific TCR breadth and depth both rose. Clonal diversity was possibly underestimated, and white British individuals and females predominated among donors.

Turning to this clone: What it recognizes is unknown.

Using immunoSEQ multiplex PCR, the repertoire was profiled, and TCRdb retains in-frame clones only, with some absent. The table records 100,000 to 150,000 clones, 89% of them present only once. The clonotype originates from an adult in good health. The specimen comprised peripheral blood, sampled on day 0 of AZD1222 vaccination.

This CDR3 is CAWSGDQAFF. The CDR3 DNA follows: TGTGCCTGGAGTGGGGATCAAGCTTTCTTT. The chain carries TRBV30 and TRBJ1-1; unclear D gene. Germline CDR1 is GTSNPN and CDR2 is SVGIG (reference sequence). V lost 1 base, J lost 9 bases, and 6 bases lay in between. This CDR3 spans 10 amino acids.